The rows below give T cell receptor beta chains drawn from one sample of a study of cytomegalovirus exposure and HLA in healthy donors. Produced via immunoSEQ multiplex PCR; TCRdb's table is partial and in-frame only. Here the sample spans 150,000 or so clones, around 88% being singletons. The sample comprised PBMCs. All receptors come from a man aged 18 to 35 in good health and CMV-seropositive. Both conserved end residues are part of each CDR3. Fields, in order: J gene, D gene, V gene, clone size, CDR3 protein, CDR3 DNA. A D gene is named only where the DNA matches it firmly. Size is omitted from some rows. Given values are once, few, many or a class for expanded clones.

TRBJ2-3	TRBD1	TRBV9	.	CASSASTGGGMDTQYF	TGTGCCAGCAGCGCATCGACAGGGGGAGGAATGGATACGCAGTATTTT
TRBJ1-1	.	TRBV6-6	.	CASSPPGTEAFF	TGTGCCAGCAGTCCCCCGGGAACTGAAGCTTTCTTT
TRBJ2-7	.	TRBV21-1	.	CASSPNQGVSYEQYF	TGTGCCAGCAGCCCCAATCAGGGGGTCTCCTACGAGCAGTACTTC
TRBJ1-3	.	TRBV7-9	.	CASSLGTDSGNTIYF	TGTGCCAGCAGCTTAGGGACAGACTCTGGAAACACCATATATTTT
TRBJ2-7	TRBD1	TRBV7-3	.	CASSLTGQGLGEQYF	TGTGCCAGCAGCTTAACCGGACAGGGCCTAGGCGAGCAGTACTTC
TRBJ2-7	.	TRBV5-1	.	CASSLGMEGAYEQYF	TGCGCCAGCAGCTTGGGTATGGAGGGAGCCTACGAGCAGTACTTC
TRBJ1-3	.	TRBV27	.	CASSWQLGRGNTIYF	TGTGCCAGCAGTTGGCAACTAGGGCGTGGAAACACCATATATTTT
TRBJ2-4	.	TRBV9	.	CASSPRGAGFPGAKNIQYF	TGTGCCAGCAGCCCCCGGGGAGCGGGTTTCCCGGGAGCCAAAAACATTCAGTACTTC
TRBJ1-1	.	TRBV7-8	.	CASSLDFRNTEAFF	TGTGCCAGCAGCTTAGATTTTCGGAACACTGAAGCTTTCTTT
TRBJ2-7	.	TRBV6-5	.	CASSYGGGGGAYEQYF	TGTGCCAGCAGTTACGGGGGTGGGGGCGGTGCCTACGAGCAGTACTTC
TRBJ2-7	TRBD2	TRBV6-6	.	CASTPTSDYEQYF	TGTGCCAGCACCCCGACTAGCGACTACGAGCAGTACTTC
TRBJ2-6	.	TRBV9	.	CASSVDSPGANVLTF	TGTGCCAGCAGCGTAGACAGCCCTGGGGCCAACGTCCTGACTTTC
TRBJ2-2	TRBD1	TRBV2	.	CASKGTGGTGELFF	TGTGCCAGCAAGGGGACAGGGGGAACCGGGGAGCTGTTTTTT
TRBJ1-5	.	TRBV7-2	.	CASSLGGAGVRPQHF	TGTGCCAGCAGCTTAGGCGGCGCCGGGGTGAGGCCCCAGCATTTT
TRBJ1-1	.	TRBV4-3	.	CASSTLRRGGTEAFF	TGCGCCAGCAGCACGCTAAGAAGGGGAGGGACTGAAGCTTTCTTT
TRBJ2-7	TRBD1	TRBV9	once	CASSGQGAYEQYF	TGTGCCAGCAGCGGACAGGGGGCTTACGAGCAGTACTTC
TRBJ2-3	TRBD2	TRBV2	.	CASRKGFSGGARDTQYF	TGTGCCAGTCGGAAGGGTTTTAGCGGGGGGGCCCGGGATACGCAGTATTTT
TRBJ2-7	.	TRBV14	.	CASSPDTGPYEQYF	TGTGCCAGCAGCCCTGACACAGGGCCCTACGAGCAGTACTTC
TRBJ2-7	TRBD2	TRBV5-1	few	CASSLAATSVYEQYF	TGCGCCAGCAGCTTAGCCGCTACTAGCGTCTACGAGCAGTACTTC
TRBJ2-7	.	TRBV20-1	.	CSARESYEQYF	TGCAGTGCTAGAGAATCGTACGAGCAGTACTTC
TRBJ1-5	.	TRBV5-1	few	CASSLAPGRGNQPQHF	TGCGCCAGCAGCTTGGCACCCGGCAGGGGCAATCAGCCCCAGCATTTT
TRBJ1-1	.	TRBV7-2	.	CASSLGASGGAFF	TGTGCCAGCAGCTTAGGCGCCAGCGGAGGGGCTTTCTTT
TRBJ2-5	.	TRBV5-1	.	CASSLVGGMETQYF	TGCGCCAGCAGCTTAGTAGGGGGTATGGAGACCCAGTACTTC
TRBJ2-3	.	TRBV6-4	once	CASPNRDRTDTQYF	TGTGCCAGCCCTAACAGGGATCGGACAGATACGCAGTATTTT
TRBJ1-1	.	TRBV10-1	few	CASSEPCCNSPEAFF	TGCGCCAGCAGTGAGCCATGCTGTAACAGTCCTGAAGCTTTCTTT
TRBJ1-5	.	TRBV19	.	CASSTTSNQPQHF	TGTGCCAGTAGCACAACTAGCAATCAGCCCCAGCATTTT
TRBJ2-3	.	TRBV21-1	.	CASSNGLAYTDTQYF	TGTGCCAGCAGCAACGGACTGGCATACACAGATACGCAGTATTTT
TRBJ2-5	TRBD1	TRBV5-1	.	CASSLANPTGEETQYF	TGCGCCAGCAGCTTGGCCAATCCGACAGGGGAAGAGACCCAGTACTTC
TRBJ2-7	TRBD1	TRBV5-1	.	CASSPRDRGPYEQYF	TGCGCCAGCAGCCCACGGGACAGGGGACCCTACGAGCAGTACTTC
TRBJ2-6	TRBD1	TRBV10-2	.	CASSDHTGTGLGANVLTF	TGCGCCAGCAGTGACCACACTGGGACAGGGCTTGGGGCCAACGTCCTGACTTTC
TRBJ2-7	TRBD1	TRBV5-1	.	CASSLDRGRAYEQYF	TGCGCCAGCAGCCTGGACAGGGGGAGGGCCTACGAGCAGTACTTC
TRBJ1-1	.	TRBV11-2	once	CASSLSGGITEAFF	TGTGCCAGCAGCTTATCTGGGGGGATCACTGAAGCTTTCTTT
TRBJ2-3	.	TRBV4-1	.	CASSQDTSTDTQYF	TGCGCCAGCAGCCAAGATACTAGCACAGATACGCAGTATTTT
TRBJ1-4	.	TRBV5-1	.	CASSSRQVATNEKLFF	TGCGCCAGCAGCTCGCGACAGGTTGCAACTAATGAAAAACTGTTTTTT
TRBJ2-7	TRBD1	TRBV6-5	.	CASSRQGFYEQYF	TGTGCCAGCAGCAGACAGGGCTTCTACGAGCAGTACTTC
TRBJ2-7	.	TRBV6-5	.	CASSFDYYEQYF	TGTGCCAGCAGTTTTGACTACTACGAGCAGTACTTC
TRBJ2-7	TRBD2	TRBV19	.	CASRPTIGLAGASYEQYF	TGTGCCAGTAGGCCCACCATCGGGCTAGCGGGGGCATCCTACGAGCAGTACTTC
TRBJ2-7	.	TRBV7-2	.	CASSFGPGTYEQYF	TGTGCCAGCAGCTTTGGTCCGGGGACCTACGAGCAGTACTTC
TRBJ2-7	.	TRBV28	.	CASKMGDLSSYEQYF	TGTGCCAGCAAGATGGGGGACTTGAGCTCCTACGAGCAGTACTTC
TRBJ1-2	TRBD1	TRBV4-1	.	CASMGPGQGQLNYGYTF	TGCGCCAGCATGGGGCCGGGACAGGGTCAGCTCAACTATGGCTACACCTTC
TRBJ1-4	.	TRBV9	few	CASSVDGSPGEKLFF	TGTGCCAGCAGCGTAGACGGGTCACCGGGAGAAAAACTGTTTTTT
TRBJ1-5	TRBD1	TRBV19	.	CASSTSRQGNQPQHF	TGTGCCAGTAGTACATCCAGACAGGGGAATCAGCCCCAGCATTTT
TRBJ1-5	TRBD1	TRBV5-6	once	CASSLRQGDYSNQPQHF	TGTGCCAGCAGCTTGAGGCAGGGGGATTATAGCAATCAGCCCCAGCATTTT
TRBJ2-3	.	TRBV4-1	.	CASSQEEVVVGDTQYF	TGCGCCAGCAGCCAAGAGGAGGTAGTAGTGGGGGATACGCAGTATTTT
TRBJ2-2	TRBD2	TRBV27	.	CASSRPGQRTSGRTHGTGELFF	TGTGCCAGCAGTAGACCCGGACAGAGGACTAGCGGGCGGACCCATGGCACCGGGGAGCTGTTTTTT
TRBJ1-1	.	TRBV27	.	CASSYFEGYEAFF	TGTGCCAGCAGTTATTTTGAGGGCTATGAAGCTTTCTTT
TRBJ2-2	TRBD1	TRBV5-8	.	CASSRGQNTGELFF	TGTGCCAGCAGCAGGGGGCAGAACACCGGGGAGCTGTTTTTT
TRBJ1-6	.	TRBV19	.	CASSWGFGRSPLHF	TGTGCCAGTAGTTGGGGTTTCGGGAGATCACCCCTCCACTTT
TRBJ1-2	.	TRBV23-1	.	CASSQSSTKRHRVHGYTF	TGCGCCAGCAGTCAATCCTCAACAAAACGGCACAGGGTGCATGGCTACACCTTC
TRBJ1-5	.	TRBV5-1	.	CASSPTGYSNQPQHF	TGCGCCAGCAGTCCTACAGGATATAGCAATCAGCCCCAGCATTTT
TRBJ1-2	.	TRBV25-1	.	CASRGGSTAVYGYTF	TGTGCCAGCAGGGGGGGATCGACTGCGGTCTATGGCTACACCTTC
TRBJ2-7	.	TRBV27	.	CASSLAPSSYEQYF	TGTGCCAGCAGTTTAGCCCCGAGCTCCTACGAGCAGTACTTC